This T cell receptor beta chain was captured in a study of blood T cell repertoires in COVID-19. Profiling relied on immunoSEQ multiplex PCR, and the TCRdb table lists in-frame clones only, not all of them. Of a few hundred thousand clones in the sample, roughly 90% were seen once. This CDR3 region has 15 residues. With 4 bases removed from V and 0 bases from J, the gap between germline ends came to 10 bases. Germline CDR1 is ENHRY and CDR2 is SYGVKD. This receptor was taken from a woman in her sixties with COVID-19, enrolled during active disease. Sequenced: peripheral blood. The J gene is TRBJ1-3, the V gene TRBV10-3, with D perhaps matching TRBD1 (6 bases). CDR3 bases: TGTGCCATCAGTGCGAGGGGGACCTCTGGAAACACCATATATTTT. Protein sequence: CAISARGTSGNTIYF.